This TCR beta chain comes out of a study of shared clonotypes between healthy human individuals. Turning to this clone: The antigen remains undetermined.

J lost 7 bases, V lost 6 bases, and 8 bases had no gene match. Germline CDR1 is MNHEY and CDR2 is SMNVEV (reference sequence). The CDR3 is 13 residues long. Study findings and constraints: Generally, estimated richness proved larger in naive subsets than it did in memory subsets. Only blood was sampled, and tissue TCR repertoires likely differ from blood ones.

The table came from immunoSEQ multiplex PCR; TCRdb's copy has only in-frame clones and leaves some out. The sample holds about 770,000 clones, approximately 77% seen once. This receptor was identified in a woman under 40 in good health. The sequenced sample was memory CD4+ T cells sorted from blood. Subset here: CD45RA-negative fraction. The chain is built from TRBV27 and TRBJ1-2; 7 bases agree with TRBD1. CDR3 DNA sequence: TGTGCCAGCAGCCCCGAAGGGGGCTTTGGCTACACCTTC. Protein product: CASSPEGGFGYTF.